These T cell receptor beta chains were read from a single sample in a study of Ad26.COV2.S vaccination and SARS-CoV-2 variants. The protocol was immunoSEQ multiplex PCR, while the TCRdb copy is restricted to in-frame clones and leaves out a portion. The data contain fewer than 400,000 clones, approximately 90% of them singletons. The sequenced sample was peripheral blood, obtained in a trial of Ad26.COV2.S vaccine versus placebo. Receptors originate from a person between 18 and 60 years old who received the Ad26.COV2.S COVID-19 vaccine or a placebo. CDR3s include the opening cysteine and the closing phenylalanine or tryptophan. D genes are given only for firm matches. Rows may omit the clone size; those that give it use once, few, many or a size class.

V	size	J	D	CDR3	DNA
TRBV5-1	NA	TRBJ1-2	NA	CASSVTGNGYTF	TGCGCCAGCAGCGTTACAGGGAATGGCTACACCTTC
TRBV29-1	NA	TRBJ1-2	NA	CSVDTGIFPGYTF	TGCAGCGTTGACACAGGGATCTTTCCTGGCTACACCTTC
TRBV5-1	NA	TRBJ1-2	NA	CASSREGGVGYGYTF	TGCGCCAGCAGCCGGGAGGGGGGCGTAGGCTATGGCTACACCTTC
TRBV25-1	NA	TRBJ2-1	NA	CASSEFGGREEQFF	TGTGCCAGCAGTGAATTCGGTGGTCGGGAGGAGCAGTTCTTC
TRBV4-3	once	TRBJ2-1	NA	CASSQEGGQDNEQFF	TGCGCCAGCAGCCAAGAGGGGGGCCAGGACAATGAGCAGTTCTTC
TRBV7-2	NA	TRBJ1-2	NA	CASNLLGDIARINYGYTF	TGTGCCAGCAACCTCCTGGGTGACATAGCCCGAATTAACTATGGCTACACCTTC
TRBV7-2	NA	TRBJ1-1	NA	CASSLWGNMNTEAFF	TGTGCCAGCAGCTTATGGGGTAACATGAACACTGAAGCTTTCTTT
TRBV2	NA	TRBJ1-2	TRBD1	CASDLDRGQYGYTF	TGTGCCAGCGATCTCGACAGGGGACAATATGGCTACACCTTC
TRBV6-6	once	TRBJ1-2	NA	CASRTSGLDYGYTF	TGTGCCAGCAGGACCTCCGGCTTAGACTATGGCTACACCTTC
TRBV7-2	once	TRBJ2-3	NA	CASSLVGLGDTQYF	TGTGCCAGCAGCCTGGTCGGACTGGGGGATACGCAGTATTTT
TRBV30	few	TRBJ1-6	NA	CAWTGQTFNSPLHF	TGTGCCTGGACCGGACAGACCTTCAATTCACCCCTCCACTTT
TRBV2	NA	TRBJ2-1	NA	CASSSPRGYNEQFF	TGTGCCAGCAGCTCACCGAGGGGATACAATGAGCAGTTCTTC
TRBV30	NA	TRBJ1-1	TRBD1	CAWSVLYRGRTEAFF	TGTGCCTGGAGTGTATTGTACAGGGGGCGGACTGAAGCTTTCTTT
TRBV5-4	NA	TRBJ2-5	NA	CASSFANRAGIKETQYF	TGTGCCAGCAGTTTCGCCAACAGGGCCGGTATTAAAGAGACCCAGTACTTC
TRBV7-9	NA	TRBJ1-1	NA	CASSLEQGREAFF	TGTGCCAGCAGCTTAGAGCAGGGGAGAGAAGCTTTCTTT
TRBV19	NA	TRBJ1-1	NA	CASSIVLRSEAFF	TGTGCCAGTAGTATAGTGTTGAGGAGTGAAGCTTTCTTT
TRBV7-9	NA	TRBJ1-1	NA	CASSLLGFGTEAFF	TGTGCCAGCAGCTTATTGGGGTTTGGGACTGAAGCTTTCTTT
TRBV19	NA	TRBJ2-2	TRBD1	CASTDTGDTGELFF	TGTGCCAGTACCGACACAGGGGACACCGGGGAGCTGTTTTTT
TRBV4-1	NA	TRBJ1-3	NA	CASRSSGNTIYF	TGCGCCAGCAGAAGCTCTGGAAACACCATATATTTT
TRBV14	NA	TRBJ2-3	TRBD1	CASSHEYRGPSDTQYF	TGTGCCAGCAGCCACGAATACAGGGGGCCCTCGGATACGCAGTATTTT
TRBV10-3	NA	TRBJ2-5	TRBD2	CAISGGREGETQYF	TGTGCCATCAGCGGGGGAAGGGAGGGAGAGACCCAGTACTTC
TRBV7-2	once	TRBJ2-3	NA	CASSLVAVEADTQYF	TGTGCCAGCAGCTTAGTGGCAGTTGAAGCAGATACGCAGTATTTT
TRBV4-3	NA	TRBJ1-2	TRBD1	CASSQKPGQGFLGYTF	TGCGCCAGCAGCCAGAAGCCGGGACAGGGGTTCTTAGGCTACACCTTC